This T cell receptor (beta chain) came from a study of regulatory T cells in long-lasting Graves disease. About the research overall: Recently diagnosed Graves' patients had received antithyroid drugs for under 3 months.

The table lists this clonotype with many counts. Its matching antigen is unknown. Study results and limitations: What was studied was peripheral blood only, and not thyroid tissue.

Combining iRepertoire HTBI primers with Arm-PCR of CDR3 regions, the authors built TCR beta libraries. TCRdb processed the multiplex PCR reads anew with MiXCR; each CDR3 protein has one entry. The sample has more than 300,000 distinct CDR3 sequences, about 12% seen once. Time point described: newly diagnosed GD, antithyroid drugs for less than 3 months. After RNA was extracted from PBMCs, the TCR library was made from it. These data were also reused for a study on T cells in Graves' hyperthyroidism and ophthalmopathy.

This TCR was sampled from a woman under 30 with Graves disease. The sequenced sample was peripheral blood mononuclear cells (PBMCs), obtained at new diagnosis, from a patient treated with antithyroid drugs.

For the CDR3, the DNA is TGTGCCAGCAGTTTACTAGCGGGGTTCCCGGATGAGCAGTTCTTC. Its protein product is CASSLLAGFPDEQFF. The chain couples TRBV12-3 or TRBV12-4 to TRBJ2-1, with 9 bases aligning to TRBD2. The length of the CDR3 is 15 residues. V gave up 2 bases and J gave up 8 bases; unmatched junction bases: 7.